The 20 T cell receptor beta chains presented below share a single source sample, sequenced in a study of cytomegalovirus exposure and HLA in healthy donors. It was with 60 Vbeta and 13 Jbeta primers that the PCR ran. Only in-frame clones appear in the TCRdb table, and some are missing; sequencing was by immunoSEQ multiplex PCR. The profile covers around 91,000 clones, with 86% appearing a single time and approximately 9.2% taken by the ten largest. Sequences were obtained from PBMCs. These receptors all come from a man aged 25-45 years in good health and CMV-seropositive.

This clone was seen only once. The rearrangement links TRBV4-1 to TRBJ2-3, with TRBD1 matching 8 bases. Germline V gene lookup returns CDR1 MGHRA and CDR2 YSYEKL. This CDR3 is built from 16 residues. V dropped 1 base and J dropped 6; count of bases not matched to a gene: 9. CDR3 in amino acids: CASSQGQGRWVDTQYF. In DNA form, the CDR3 reads TGCGCCAGCAGCCAAGGACAGGGGAGGTGGGTGGATACGCAGTATTTT.

The chain is built from TRBV10-2 and TRBJ2-5; 13 nucleotides line up with TRBD2. This CDR3 spans 15 amino acids. The junction had 8 bases not matched to a gene; V was cut back by 8 bases and J by 5 bases. Germline-derived CDR1 and CDR2 are WSHSY and SAAADI. The CDR3 nucleotides are TGCGCCAGCGGGAGGACTAGCGGGAGAGGGGAGACCCAGTACTTC. This sequence encodes CASGRTSGRGETQYF.

V usage is TRBV7-3 and J usage is TRBJ2-2, with 12 bases identical to TRBD1. CDR3 length: 16 amino acids. The germline V gene encodes CDR1 SGHTA and CDR2 FQGTGA. V was pared by 5 bases and J by 6 bases, with 7 bases of the junction left unmatched. CDR3 amino acids: CASSRGTGGNAGELFF. The CDR3, as DNA: TGTGCCAGCAGCCGAGGGACAGGGGGCAACGCCGGGGAGCTGTTTTTT. The full variable domain, in which reference TRBV7-3 and TRBJ2-2 provide the parts outside the CDR3, is GAGVSQTPSNKVTEKGKYVELRCDPISGHTALYWYRQSLGQGPEFLIYFQGTGAADDSGLPNDRFFAVRPEGSVSTLKIQRTERGDSAVYLCASSRGTGGNAGELFFGEGSRLTVL.

The chain uses TRBV5-4 and TRBJ1-1; 10 positions match TRBD1. The V gene's germline CDR1 is SGHNT and CDR2 YYREEE (reference sequence). J gave up 4 bases and V 4 bases, and 4 bases lay outside the gene matches. The CDR3 runs 14 residues. CDR3: CASSPGQGGTEAFF. CDR3 nucleotides: TGTGCCAGCAGCCCCGGACAGGGGGGCACTGAAGCTTTCTTT.

This clone has just one count. The chain combines TRBV10-1 with TRBJ2-7; 11 nucleotides align to TRBD1. CDR3 length equals 14 residues. The V gene end was trimmed by 4 bases and the J gene end by 4 bases; junction bases not matched to a gene: 3. CDR1 WNHNN and CDR2 SYGVQD come from the germline V gene (reference sequence). CDR3 loop: CASSGTGGEYEQYF. The DNA of the CDR3 is TGCGCCAGCAGTGGGACAGGGGGCGAGTACGAGCAGTACTTC.

This clone has a single count. CDR3 loop: CASSIEWSGELETQYF. CDR3 sequence (DNA): TGTGCCAGTAGTATAGAATGGTCAGGGGAACTTGAGACCCAGTACTTC. The genes are TRBV19 and TRBJ2-5; maybe TRBD1 (6 bases). V dropped 0 bases and J dropped 5 bases, with 16 bases sitting between them. The CDR3 length is 16 residues. CDR1 and CDR2 (germline): LNHDA, SQIVND (reference sequence).

The rearrangement uses TRBV7-2 and TRBJ2-7; 9 bases agree with TRBD2. CDR1 SGHTA and CDR2 FQGNSA come from the germline V gene. CDR3 length: 15 amino acids. The V gene end was trimmed by 0 bases and the J gene end by 4 bases; junction bases not matched to a gene: 4. The CDR3, as DNA: TGTGCCAGCAGCTTAGCCCCTAGCGGGACGTACGAGCAGTACTTC. Translating gives CASSLAPSGTYEQYF.

J is TRBJ2-5 and V is TRBV6-1; TRBD1 aligns across 9 bases. The last part of the DNA fits TRBJ2-7 better; the J call may be wrong. The CDR3 length is 13 residues. Germline values: CDR1 MNHNS, CDR2 SASEGT. The DNA of the CDR3 is TGTGCCAGCGTGGGACAGGGTAACTACGAGCAGTACTTC. Its protein product is CASVGQGNYEQYF.

This clone is a singleton in its sample. The rearrangement uses TRBV5-1 and TRBJ1-1; 7 bases map to TRBD1. The CDR3 is made up of 14 amino acids. V lost 4 bases and J lost 1; bases outside the gene matches: 4. CDR1 is SGHRS, CDR2 YFSETQ, per germline. CDR3 DNA: TGCGCCAGCAGCAGTAACAGGGGGAACACTGAAGCTTTCTTT. Translated, it gives CASSSNRGNTEAFF.

The genes are TRBV7-2 and TRBJ2-7; 9 nucleotides match TRBD1. Germline loops: CDR1 SGHTA, CDR2 FQGNSA. Trimming cost V 5 bases and J 3 bases; bases outside gene matches: 8. CDR3 length equals 15 residues. CDR3 DNA sequence: TGTGCCAGCAGCCTTACGGGACAGGGAATCTACGAGCAGTACTTC. Its protein is CASSLTGQGIYEQYF.

This clone was found a few times. This chain connects TRBV27 to TRBJ2-7; 7 bases map to TRBD1. The germline V gene has CDR1 MNHEY and CDR2 SMNVEV (reference sequence). The CDR3 sequence is 13 residues long. Trimming cost V 3 bases and J 3 bases; bases outside gene matches: 2. CDR3 region: CASSLTGIYEQYF. The DNA of the CDR3 is TGTGCCAGCAGTTTGACAGGGATCTACGAGCAGTACTTC.

The chain joins TRBV19 to TRBJ2-5, with 14 bases fitting TRBD2. The end of the DNA is better explained by TRBJ2-7, so the J call may be wrong. CDR1 is LNHDA, CDR2 SQIVND, per germline (reference sequence). CDR3 length equals 16 residues. The CDR3 coding sequence is TGTGCCAGTAGTATGGCGGGGACTAGCGGGAGCTACGAGCAGTACTTC. Amino acid sequence: CASSMAGTSGSYEQYF.

The genes are TRBV11-2 and TRBJ2-1; D unresolved. The CDR3 length is 13 residues. Germline-derived CDR1 and CDR2 are SGHAT and FQNNGV. The V and J ends lost 0 bases and 6 bases respectively, with 6 bases between them. The CDR3 here is CASSLEQSNEQFF. The CDR3 DNA follows: TGTGCCAGCAGCTTAGAACAGAGCAATGAGCAGTTCTTC.

The chain has TRBV6-6 and TRBJ2-7; TRBD2 is a possible D gene (6 bases). Trimming removed 7 bases at V and 2 bases at J, with 12 bases between. Germline V lookup: CDR1 MNHNY, CDR2 SVGAGI (reference sequence). This CDR3 has 13 amino acids. Written as DNA, the CDR3 is TGTGCCAGCACCTCGGGAGTACCCTACGAGCAGTACTTC. As protein: CASTSGVPYEQYF.

The chain is built from TRBV27 and TRBJ2-2, with TRBD1 identical over 10 bases. The CDR3 length is 15 residues. V shed 0 bases and J 6 bases; nucleotides not matched to a gene: 1. Per the germline V gene, CDR1 is MNHEY and CDR2 is SMNVEV (reference sequence). CDR3 region: CASSLSTGGAGELFF. CDR3 DNA sequence: TGTGCCAGCAGTTTATCGACAGGGGGCGCCGGGGAGCTGTTTTTT.

Regarding this clone: Mismatch with germline at one junction end may stem from a read error. The chain joins TRBV6-5 to TRBJ2-7; D possibly corresponds to TRBD2 (6 bases). Germline V gene data show CDR1 as MNHEY and CDR2 as SVGAGI. The CDR3 has 15 amino acids. CDR3 residues: CASSLRWSGLYEQYF. The CDR3 nucleotides read TGTGCTAGCAGCCTCCGATGGAGCGGGCTCTACGAGCAGTACTTC.

The chain has TRBV7-9 and TRBJ1-4; unclear D gene. In germline, CDR1 is SEHNR, CDR2 FQNEAQ (reference sequence). The V end was cut by 6 bases, the J end by 10 bases, with 15 bases between. The CDR3 is 13 residues long. In DNA, the CDR3 is TGTGCCAGCAGTACCACGATCCGCGGAAAACTGTTTTTT. The encoded protein is CASSTTIRGKLFF.

The CDR3 loop is CASRERELTYEQYF. As DNA, the CDR3 is TGTGCCAGCAGAGAGCGGGAACTCACCTACGAGCAGTACTTC. This chain joins TRBV2 and TRBJ2-7; TRBD2 agrees at 7 bases. Per the germline V gene, CDR1 is SNHLY and CDR2 is FYNNEI. The CDR3 spans 14 residues. Trimming at V came to 6 bases and at J to 2 bases, leaving 7 bases not matched to a gene.

The chain has TRBV19 and TRBJ1-1; the D gene is possibly TRBD1 (6 bases). Trimming shortened V by 3 bases and J by 5 bases, and 13 bases separated the two germline ends. The CDR3 covers 14 residues. Looked up from germline, CDR1 is LNHDA and CDR2 is SQIVND (reference sequence). The CDR3 is CASSIVERGTEAFF. For the CDR3, the DNA is TGTGCCAGTAGTATCGTGGAGAGGGGGACTGAAGCTTTCTTT.

The gene calls are TRBV30 and TRBJ1-1; 7 positions match TRBD1. The CDR3 runs 15 residues. Germline values: CDR1 GTSNPN, CDR2 SVGIG (reference sequence). V trimming: 1 base; J trimming: 11 bases; junction bases outside the gene matches: 16. The CDR3 DNA reads as TGTGCCTGGAGTGACAGACAGGGCGGAGGGGGCGAGGCTTTCTTT. Amino acids: CAWSDRQGGGGEAFF.